This is a list of T cell receptor beta chains from one sample in a study of blood T cells in healthy people across ages. MiXCR, applied by TCRdb to the 5' RACE reads, yields one record per CDR3 protein. The sample has 710,000 or so distinct CDR3 sequences, around 32% seen once. The sequenced sample consisted of blood. The source is a woman older than 75 in good health. The CDR3 runs from the conserved cysteine through the conserved F or W. The order of the fields is V gene, clone size, J gene, D gene, CDR3 protein, CDR3 DNA. The D gene is left open where the match is weak. Clone size is given for some rows only: seen once, a few or many times, or a class if the clone is expanded.

TRBV6-2/TRBV6-3,many,TRBJ2-1,-,CASSYTDFDEQFF,TGTGCCAGCAGTTACACGGACTTCGATGAGCAGTTCTTC
TRBV20-1,many,TRBJ1-2,-,CSASVGDYGYTF,TGCAGTGCTAGTGTGGGGGACTATGGCTACACCTTC
TRBV7-8,many,TRBJ2-7,-,CASSSGAGVRYEQYF,TGTGCCAGCAGCTCTGGGGCAGGGGTTCGGTACGAGCAGTACTTC
TRBV7-6,many,TRBJ1-2,-,CASSFYGADYGYTF,TGTGCCAGCAGCTTCTACGGGGCTGACTATGGCTACACCTTC
TRBV20-1,many,TRBJ2-3,TRBD2,CSAREELAGGADTQYF,TGCAGTGCTAGAGAGGAACTAGCGGGGGGGGCAGATACGCAGTATTTT
TRBV18,-,TRBJ1-4,TRBD1,CASSPLYRGSNEKLFF,TGTGCCAGCTCACCGCTTTACAGGGGGAGTAATGAAAAACTGTTTTTT
TRBV28,-,TRBJ1-5,TRBD1,CASSTYGRTGRNRPQHF,TGTGCCAGCAGTACATATGGGAGGACAGGTCGCAATCGGCCCCAGCATTTT
TRBV20-1,many,TRBJ1-6,-,CSARGSYNSPLHF,TGCAGTGCTAGGGGGTCCTATAATTCACCCCTCCACTTT
TRBV12-3/TRBV12-4,many,TRBJ2-7,-,CASSLSVRTYEQYF,TGTGCCAGCAGTTTATCGGTCCGCACCTACGAGCAGTACTTC
TRBV3-1,many,TRBJ2-7,-,CASSHRPAYEQYF,TGTGCCAGCAGCCATCGACCGGCCTACGAGCAGTACTTC
TRBV4-1,-,TRBJ1-2,TRBD1,CAGSQPDRGGYGYTF,TGCGCCGGCAGCCAGCCCGACAGGGGTGGGTATGGCTACACCTTC
TRBV5-1,-,TRBJ1-2,-,CASSWAGAANYGYTF,TGCGCCAGCAGCTGGGCCGGGGCAGCTAACTATGGCTACACCTTC
TRBV20-1,many,TRBJ2-1,TRBD2,CSASGGVNEQFF,TGCAGTGCTAGCGGGGGGGTCAATGAGCAGTTCTTC
TRBV20-1,-,TRBJ2-5,-,CSVVLPAPPNEQYF,TGCAGTGTTGTCCTCCCGGCTCCACCAAATGAGCAGTACTTC
TRBV7-9,few,TRBJ1-1,-,CASMGGVNTEAFF,TGTGCCAGTATGGGGGGGGTGAACACTGAAGCTTTCTTT
TRBV6-5,few,TRBJ1-1,-,CASSYGSEWGAEAFF,TGTGCCAGCAGTTACGGATCAGAGTGGGGGGCTGAAGCTTTCTTT
TRBV30,-,TRBJ1-5,-,CAWGDQGQPQHF,TGTGCCTGGGGGGACCAGGGCCAGCCCCAGCATTTT
TRBV6-2/TRBV6-3,few,TRBJ1-5,-,CASEDPFGDQPQHF,TGTGCCAGCGAGGACCCCTTCGGCGATCAGCCCCAGCATTTT